Listed below are T cell receptor beta chains from one sample, sequenced in a study of radiation and T cells in renal cell carcinoma. Using immunoSEQ multiplex PCR, the repertoire was profiled, and TCRdb retains in-frame clones only, with some absent. The data show about 150,000 clones, 88% seen once. The input for sequencing was blood, taken from a patient whose treatment included radiotherapy and nephrectomy. These TCRs come from an older woman with renal cell carcinoma. Each CDR3 is given with its conserved first and last residue. The D gene is left open where the match is weak. Expanded clones are given a class, and other clones once, few, many or no size at all.

TRBV5-1	TRBJ1-1	.	TRBD1	TGCGCCAGCAGCCCTCCGGGACAGGGGGCCACTGAAGCTTTCTTT	CASSPPGQGATEAFF
TRBV19	TRBJ2-5	.	TRBD2	TGTGCCACCAGGGGACTAGCGGTAGGAGAGACCCAGTACTTC	CATRGLAVGETQYF
TRBV19	TRBJ1-6	.	.	TGTGCCAGTAGTGTCGGGATCGTGGCGAATAATTCACCCCTCCACTTT	CASSVGIVANNSPLHF
TRBV4-3	TRBJ2-7	.	TRBD1	TGCGCCAGCAGCCAAGATCGAGGGGGCGCAGCCTACGAGCAGTACTTC	CASSQDRGGAAYEQYF
TRBV11-3	TRBJ2-7	.	TRBD2	TGTGCCAGCAGCCGTAGCGGGGGTTCATACGAGCAGTACTTC	CASSRSGGSYEQYF
TRBV19	TRBJ1-2	once	.	TGTGCCAGCCGCACCGGGACACATGTGAATTGGGGCTACACCTTC	CASRTGTHVNWGYTF
TRBV2	TRBJ1-1	.	.	TGTGCCAGCAGTGAAGCGCGCCAGTACTCTGAAGCTTTCTTT	CASSEARQYSEAFF
TRBV5-4	TRBJ1-1	.	.	TGTGCCAGCAGCGTTGAGGGACGGATGAACACTGAAGCTTTCTTT	CASSVEGRMNTEAFF
TRBV29-1	TRBJ1-2	.	.	TGCAGCGCGGCCCGGACAGTGGGAGGAGGCTACACCTTC	CSAARTVGGGYTF
TRBV5-6	TRBJ2-3	.	.	TGTGCCAGCAACCCAGCGGGCACAGATACGCAGTATTTT	CASNPAGTDTQYF
TRBV19	TRBJ1-5	.	.	TGTGCCAGTAGCTCCCAACGGTCAGGGATGAATCAGCCCCAGCATTTT	CASSSQRSGMNQPQHF
TRBV5-1	TRBJ2-5	.	.	TGCGCCAGCAGCCCGGACAGAATACAAGAGACCCAGTACTTC	CASSPDRIQETQYF
TRBV18	TRBJ2-2	.	.	TGTGCCAGCTCACCACCTCGTGGATCCCGGGAGCTGTTTTTT	CASSPPRGSRELFF
TRBV10-3	TRBJ1-1	.	.	TGTGCCATCAGTGAGAGGGGAAACACTGAAGCTTTCTTT	CAISERGNTEAFF
TRBV28	TRBJ2-7	.	.	TGTGCCAGCAGTTTATCCCAGGGGAGGGGATTGGAGCAGTACTTC	CASSLSQGRGLEQYF
TRBV9	TRBJ2-3	once	TRBD2	TGTGCCAGCAGCTCCGGGGGGGCGCTTTCAGATACGCAGTATTTT	CASSSGGALSDTQYF
TRBV5-4	TRBJ1-1	.	TRBD1	TGTGCCAGCAGCCCTGCGGGACAGGGGGCACGAACTGAAGCTTTCTTT	CASSPAGQGARTEAFF
TRBV5-1	TRBJ1-2	.	TRBD1	TGCGCCAGCAGCGTAACAGGGGACTATGGCTACACCTTC	CASSVTGDYGYTF
TRBV19	TRBJ2-5	few	TRBD1	TGTGCCAGTAGTCCACTTCGGACAGGGCGGGAGACCCAGTACTTC	CASSPLRTGRETQYF
TRBV5-4	TRBJ1-6	.	.	TGTGCCAGCAGCTTGCAGGGGATTGAATCACCCCTCCACTTT	CASSLQGIESPLHF
TRBV6-5	TRBJ1-2	.	.	TGTGCCAGCAGTAAGGTGGGCAGAGACTATGGCTACACCTTC	CASSKVGRDYGYTF
TRBV27	TRBJ1-5	.	TRBD1	TGTGCCAGCAGTTTATTCCCAGGGGGACAGCCCCAGCATTTT	CASSLFPGGQPQHF
TRBV5-4	TRBJ2-5	.	.	TGTGCCAGCAGCCGTCAGGATCTGTACCAAGAGACCCAGTACTTC	CASSRQDLYQETQYF
TRBV2	TRBJ1-1	.	.	TGTGCCAGCAGTGGGGGAGGGGCGTCTGAAGCTTTCTTT	CASSGGGASEAFF
TRBV5-4	TRBJ1-2	.	.	TGTGCCAGCAGCTTGGTTGCTCGCGCTAACTATGGCTACACCTTC	CASSLVARANYGYTF
TRBV7-8	TRBJ2-6	once	.	TGTGCCAGCAGCTCGGACAGCCCTCTCTCTGGGGCCAACGTCCTGACTTTC	CASSSDSPLSGANVLTF
TRBV18	TRBJ2-7	.	TRBD1	TGTGCCAGCTCACCGACGGACAGGACCTACGAGCAGTACTTC	CASSPTDRTYEQYF
TRBV30	TRBJ2-3	.	TRBD2	TGTGCCTGGAGTCTAGTACTAGCGGGCCCAGATACGCAGTATTTT	CAWSLVLAGPDTQYF
TRBV7-3	TRBJ2-2	.	.	TGTGCCAGCAGCTCATCCCTCGCGGGGAATACCGGGGAGCTGTTTTTT	CASSSSLAGNTGELFF
TRBV30	TRBJ2-7	.	.	TGTGCCTGGAGTCTCGGGGGGCGATTTCACGAGCAGTACTTC	CAWSLGGRFHEQYF
TRBV5-6	TRBJ1-6	.	.	TGTGCCAGCAGCTTGAAGGGGTATAATTCACCCCTCCACTTT	CASSLKGYNSPLHF
TRBV7-2	TRBJ2-3	.	.	TGTGCCAGCAGCTTAACCGGCCCGTTACTTTCTAGCACAGATACGCAGTATTTT	CASSLTGPLLSSTDTQYF
TRBV7-9	TRBJ1-6	once	.	TGTGCCAGCAGTGGAGGGTTTAACTCACCCCTCCACTTT	CASSGGFNSPLHF
TRBV30	TRBJ1-6	.	.	TGTGCCTCTCAGACAGGTGACTCACCCCTCCACTTT	CASQTGDSPLHF
TRBV28	TRBJ1-2	.	TRBD1	TGTGCCAGCATCCCCGGGACAGGATATGGCTACACCTTC	CASIPGTGYGYTF
TRBV6-5	TRBJ1-2	.	.	TGTGCCAGCAGTTATGTCCAGTCGGGCTCGAGGAGTGGCTACACCTTC	CASSYVQSGSRSGYTF
TRBV7-3	TRBJ2-7	.	.	TGTGCCAGCAGCTTAGGGCTATCCTACGAGCAGTACTTC	CASSLGLSYEQYF
TRBV27	TRBJ2-1	.	TRBD1	TGTGCCAGCAGTTTAAGGGGGCCTGTGAATGAGCAGTTCTTC	CASSLRGPVNEQFF
TRBV7-8	TRBJ2-5	.	.	TGTGCCAGCAGCTTTAGAGGGACCGAGACCCAGTACTTC	CASSFRGTETQYF
TRBV6-4	TRBJ2-7	.	TRBD2	TGTGCCAGCAGCCTCAACATCGGGGGGGATGCATACGAGCAGTACTTC	CASSLNIGGDAYEQYF
TRBV5-1	TRBJ2-1	.	TRBD2	TGCGCCAGCAGCTTGGTAGGGACTAGGAGGGCCAATGAGCAGTTCTTC	CASSLVGTRRANEQFF
TRBV28	TRBJ1-1	.	.	TGTGCCAGCAGTTTGCCAGGGATCATGAACACTGAAGCTTTCTTT	CASSLPGIMNTEAFF
TRBV5-6	TRBJ1-2	.	.	TGTGCCAGCAGCTTGAGAAGCGCCTATGGCTACACCTTC	CASSLRSAYGYTF
TRBV28	TRBJ1-6	.	.	TGTGCCAGCACCCTCCAGGCGGGACACTCACCCCTCCACTTT	CASTLQAGHSPLHF
TRBV19	TRBJ2-7	.	TRBD1	TGTGCCAGTAGTATGGACAGGAAGTCCGGCGAGCAGTACTTC	CASSMDRKSGEQYF
TRBV5-6	TRBJ1-1	.	.	TGTGCCAGCAGCTTTTGGTCCGGGACAATGAACACTGAAGCTTTCTTT	CASSFWSGTMNTEAFF
TRBV9	TRBJ2-3	.	.	TGTGCCAGCAGCTTTAGGGCAAGTCCAGATACGCAGTATTTT	CASSFRASPDTQYF
TRBV19	TRBJ2-7	few	.	TGTGCCAGTAGTTGGGGCTACGAGCAGTACTTC	CASSWGYEQYF
TRBV27	TRBJ2-1	.	TRBD2	TGTGCCAGCAGTTTACAATGGCGGGGGGGCTTTGGTAGTGAGCAGTTCTTC	CASSLQWRGGFGSEQFF
TRBV20-1	TRBJ2-7	once	.	TGCAGTGCTCCCAGGGGTTACGAGCAGTACTTC	CSAPRGYEQYF
TRBV7-9	TRBJ2-7	.	.	TGTGCCAGCAGCCCCTCGACAGGCTACGAGCAGTACTTC	CASSPSTGYEQYF
TRBV18	TRBJ1-5	.	.	TGTGCCAGCTCACCATCAGGGAGGAGCAATCAGCCCCAGCATTTT	CASSPSGRSNQPQHF
TRBV30	TRBJ2-3	.	TRBD1	TGTGCCTGGAGTGTCCTCCGGGACAGGGGGAGGTCAGATACGCAGTATTTT	CAWSVLRDRGRSDTQYF
TRBV7-7	TRBJ1-1	.	.	TGTGCTAGCAGCGCCTTGCCTTTGGGGACTGAAGCTTTCTTT	CASSALPLGTEAFF
TRBV5-5	TRBJ1-2	.	.	TGTGCCAGCAGTCCGGAGGGCCCGTATGGCTACACCTTC	CASSPEGPYGYTF